What follows are 14 T cell receptor beta chains derived from one specimen sequenced in a study of cytomegalovirus exposure and HLA in healthy donors. Researchers ran the PCR with 60 Vbeta and 13 Jbeta primers. The data were produced by immunoSEQ multiplex PCR, yet TCRdb's version contains in-frame clones alone and is incomplete. The table includes 150,000 to 200,000 clones, nearly 80% detected once. The sample taken for sequencing was PBMCs. The receptor source for this set is a man in his fifties in good health and CMV-seropositive.

This clone was seen only once. The chain combines TRBV2 with TRBJ2-3; weak D call: TRBD1 (6 bases). V was shortened by 1 base and J by 0 bases, with 8 bases between the two germline ends. The CDR3 has 15 residues. The germline CDR1 and CDR2 sequences are SNHLY and FYNNEI. CDR3 DNA sequence: TGTGCCAGCAGTGAAGGGGGGCCTAGCACAGATACGCAGTATTTT. This sequence encodes CASSEGGPSTDTQYF.

This chain uses TRBV18 with TRBJ1-6, with D possibly matching TRBD1 (6 bases). This CDR3 has 16 residues. Germline loops: CDR1 KGHSH, CDR2 LQKENI. With 9 bases removed from V and 10 bases from J, the gap between germline ends came to 25 bases. The CDR3: CASSTGMEGKRSPLHF. CDR3 nucleotide sequence: TGTGCCAGTTCTACAGGGATGGAAGGGAAGAGATCACCCCTCCACTTT. Full variable domain (missing parts from reference TRBV18 and TRBJ1-6): NAGVMQNPRHLVRRRGQEARLRCSPMKGHSHVYWYRQLPEEGLKFMVYLQKENIIDESGMPKERFSAEFPKEGPSILRIQQVVRGDSAAYFCASSTGMEGKRSPLHFGNGTRLTVT.

J is TRBJ2-5 and V is TRBV27; TRBD2 is a possible D gene (7 bases). V gave up 5 bases and J gave up 4 bases, with 8 bases separating them. The CDR3 length is 12 residues. From germline, CDR1 is MNHEY and CDR2 SMNVEV (reference sequence). The CDR3 DNA follows: TGTGCCAGCAGTAGGGGGGGAGAGACCCAGTACTTC. Amino acids: CASSRGGETQYF.

V and J are TRBV6-5 and TRBJ1-2, with TRBD1 matching over 7 bases. Germline lookup yields CDR1 MNHEY and CDR2 SVGAGI. CDR3 length: 16 residues. V dropped 0 bases and J dropped 4; count of bases not matched to a gene: 8. The CDR3 DNA is TGTGCCAGCAGTTACTCGATAACAGGGGTCGGCTATGGCTACACCTTC. Its protein is CASSYSITGVGYGYTF.

The V gene is TRBV19, the J gene TRBJ2-3, with D possibly being TRBD1 (6 bases). The CDR3 is 14 amino acids. V was shortened by 5 bases and J by 3 bases, with 12 bases between the two germline ends. Per germline, CDR1 LNHDA and CDR2 SQIVND (reference sequence). The CDR3 sequence is CASSSGQRTDTQYF. The CDR3 nucleotides read TGTGCCAGTAGTTCAGGACAGAGAACAGATACGCAGTATTTT.

The V and J genes are TRBV5-1 and TRBJ2-1; 11 nucleotides line up with TRBD1. The CDR3 is 15 residues long. With 2 bases clipped from V and 5 bases from J, the junction kept 3 bases outside the gene matches. CDR1 and CDR2 (germline): SGHRS, YFSETQ. CDR3 loop: CASSFGQGAHNEQFF. The CDR3, as DNA: TGCGCCAGCAGCTTCGGACAGGGGGCTCACAATGAGCAGTTCTTC.

The chain combines TRBV6-5 with TRBJ2-2, with TRBD1 matching over 9 bases. CDR1 is MNHEY, CDR2 SVGAGI, per germline. The CDR3 sequence is 16 residues long. Germline trimming cut 1 base from V and 6 bases from J; bases unmatched to any gene: 6. This CDR3 reads CASSYLLTGGPGELFF. The CDR3 DNA follows: TGTGCCAGCAGTTACTTATTAACAGGGGGCCCCGGGGAGCTGTTTTTT.

Written as DNA, the CDR3 is TGTGCCAGTAGTATAGAGGGGGCGTGTAATGAAAAACTGTTTTTT. Translating gives CASSIEGACNEKLFF. This chain joins TRBV19 and TRBJ1-4; D perhaps matches TRBD1 (6 bases). Trimming shortened V by 0 bases and J by 4 bases, and 9 bases separated the two germline ends. Per the germline V gene, CDR1 is LNHDA and CDR2 is SQIVND (reference sequence). The CDR3 runs 15 residues.

V is TRBV11-2 and J is TRBJ2-1; D not certain. The CDR3 covers 13 residues. Trimming left V 1 base short and J 10 bases short, with 11 bases between. Looked up from germline, CDR1 is SGHAT and CDR2 is FQNNGV. CDR3 sequence: CASSLGRVGEQFF. Here the CDR3 DNA reads TGTGCCAGCAGCTTAGGCCGAGTCGGGGAGCAGTTCTTC.

The chain links TRBV7-9 to TRBJ2-7; TRBD1 matches at 7 bases. The CDR3 length is 19 residues. Germline trimming cut 1 base from V and 6 bases from J; bases unmatched to any gene: 21. The germline CDR1 and CDR2 sequences are SEHNR and FQNEAQ (reference sequence). In DNA form, the CDR3 reads TGTGCCAGCAGCTTAGTAGACAGGGCATACAAAGGGTATCTGGCCGAGCAGTACTTC. Protein product: CASSLVDRAYKGYLAEQYF.

This clone was observed a handful of times. The same CDR3 can be traced to other DNA sequences in this sample. The rearrangement joins TRBV9 to TRBJ2-7; TRBD1 matches at 10 bases. The CDR3 spans 15 residues. Germline V gives CDR1 SGDLS, CDR2 YYNGEE. Trimming at V came to 3 bases and at J to 2 bases, leaving 5 bases not matched to a gene. The DNA for the CDR3 is TGTGCCAGCAGCGCCTACGGGACAGGGGCCTACGAGCAGTACTTC. Translation gives CASSAYGTGAYEQYF.

The J gene is TRBJ1-1, the V gene TRBV6-1; TRBD1 agrees at 7 bases. Per germline, CDR1 MNHNS and CDR2 SASEGT. The V gene end was trimmed by 8 bases and the J gene end by 3 bases; junction bases not matched to a gene: 12. This CDR3 is built from 15 residues. As DNA, the CDR3 is TGTGCCAGCGCCGGTGGATCCACAGGGGACACTGAAGCTTTCTTT. Translated, it gives CASAGGSTGDTEAFF.

The gene calls are TRBV12-5 and TRBJ1-2; D might be TRBD1 (6 bases). Trimming left V 5 bases short and J 5 bases short, with 12 bases between. The CDR3 has 13 amino acids. Germline assignment: CDR1 LGHNT and CDR2 FRNRAP. This CDR3 reads CASGTGGRYGYTF. CDR3 sequence (DNA): TGTGCTAGTGGTACGGGGGGCAGGTATGGCTACACCTTC.

V gene TRBV7-6 combines with J gene TRBJ2-1; 7 nucleotides match TRBD2. V shed 1 base, J shed 4 bases, and the junction held 4 bases outside the gene matches. The CDR3 runs 15 residues. Germline V lookup: CDR1 SGHVS, CDR2 FNYEAQ. The CDR3 sequence: CASSLVGGGYNEQFF. The CDR3 DNA reads TGTGCCAGCAGCTTAGTGGGGGGGGGTTACAATGAGCAGTTCTTC.